These 26 T cell receptor beta chains were all obtained from the same sample, sequenced in a study of blood T cell repertoires in COVID-19. The data were produced by immunoSEQ multiplex PCR, yet TCRdb's version contains in-frame clones alone and is incomplete. The sample contains roughly 100,000 clones, about four fifths of which appear only once. The sample was peripheral blood. Receptor source: a man in his sixties or seventies with active or convalescent COVID-19.

The rearrangement links TRBV11-2 to TRBJ2-1; 8 nucleotides line up with TRBD2. The CDR3 runs 12 residues. Looked up from germline, CDR1 is SGHAT and CDR2 is FQNNGV. V was pared by 3 bases and J by 12 bases, with 4 bases of the junction left unmatched. The CDR3 bases are TGTGCCAGCAGCTTTAACGGGGGGGCGCAGTTCTTC. Residues: CASSFNGGAQFF.

About this clone: A read error may account for a junction end that differs from germline. J is TRBJ1-4 and V is TRBV10-1; D gene ambiguous. This CDR3 is 14 amino acids long. CDR1 and CDR2 from the germline V gene are WNHNN and SYGVQD (reference sequence). CDR3 coding DNA: TGCGCCAGTAGTGGAGGACTAGATAATGAAAAACTGTTTTTT. Translating it yields CASSGGLDNEKLFF.

The gene calls are TRBV7-3 and TRBJ2-5, with 7 bases that match TRBD1. Germline CDR1 and CDR2: SGHTA and FQGTGA. The CDR3 sequence is 17 residues long. The J segment lost 5 bases and the V segment lost 1 base, leaving 13 bases of the junction unmatched. The DNA for the CDR3 is TGTGCCAGCAGCTTAAAGGTTTTCGACAGGGACGGGGAGACCCAGTACTTC. Its translation is CASSLKVFDRDGETQYF.

V usage is TRBV6-2 or TRBV6-3 and J usage is TRBJ1-6; D possibly corresponds to TRBD1 (6 bases). Trimming pared 0 bases from V and 5 bases from J, leaving 11 bases between. Germline CDR1 reads MNHEY; CDR2 reads SVGEGT. CDR3 length: 16 residues. In DNA form, the CDR3 reads TGTGCCAGCAGTTACTCGCCAGGGGCGGATAATTCACCCCTCCACTTT. Translated, it gives CASSYSPGADNSPLHF.

This rearrangement joins TRBV2 to TRBJ2-2, with 7 bases identical to TRBD1. The V segment lost 6 bases and the J segment 4 bases; nucleotides outside the gene matches: 8. CDR1 is SNHLY and CDR2 is FYNNEI in the germline V gene. This CDR3 is 15 amino acids long. The CDR3 DNA reads TGTGCCAGCAGGCCGGGACAGACATTCACCGGGGAGCTGTTTTTT. Its protein is CASRPGQTFTGELFF.

The chain employs TRBV6-5 and TRBJ2-2; 9 bases map to TRBD1. Germline loops: CDR1 MNHEY, CDR2 SVGAGI. Trimming at V came to 1 base and at J to 2 bases, leaving 2 bases not matched to a gene. The CDR3 has 16 amino acids. The CDR3 here is CASSYWGQGNTGELFF. CDR3 bases: TGTGCCAGCAGTTACTGGGGACAGGGTAACACCGGGGAGCTGTTTTTT.

The rearrangement joins TRBV7-3 to TRBJ2-1; 10 bases match TRBD1. Per germline, CDR1 SGHTA and CDR2 FQGTGA. CDR3 length: 15 residues. J was trimmed by 6 bases and V by 1 base; bases with no gene match: 3. This CDR3 is CASSLRQGAPNEQFF. Written as DNA, the CDR3 is TGTGCCAGCAGCTTAAGACAGGGGGCGCCCAATGAGCAGTTCTTC.

J is TRBJ2-2 and V is TRBV5-1; 8 bases align to TRBD2. Germline loops: CDR1 SGHRS, CDR2 YFSETQ. V lost 5 bases to trimming and J lost 1 base; unmatched junction nucleotides: 7. The CDR3 is 16 residues long. The CDR3 coding sequence is TGCGCCAGCAGATTGAGGCTAGCGGGGAACACCGGGGAGCTGTTTTTT. This encodes CASRLRLAGNTGELFF.

V and J are TRBV11-2 and TRBJ2-3; D unclear. V was cut by 3 bases and J by 5 bases, with 18 bases left in between. The CDR3 consists of 16 residues. Germline CDR1 is SGHAT and CDR2 is FQNNGV. CDR3 DNA: TGTGCCAGCAGCTTTTCCCCGAGGCCCTCCGTAGATACGCAGTATTTT. It yields the protein CASSFSPRPSVDTQYF.

V is TRBV28 and J is TRBJ2-6, with D tentatively TRBD2 (6 bases). Germline lookup yields CDR1 MDHEN and CDR2 SYDVKM. V dropped 4 bases and J dropped 0 bases, with 16 bases sitting between them. The CDR3 is made up of 18 amino acids. The chain's CDR3 is CASSSGLLHSSGANVLTF. The CDR3 coding sequence is TGTGCCAGCAGTTCGGGACTCCTCCACAGCTCTGGGGCCAACGTCCTGACTTTC. Based on the CDR3 plus reference TRBV28 and TRBJ2-6, the full variable domain is DVKVTQSSRYLVKRTGEKVFLECVQDMDHENMFWYRQDPGLGLRLIYFSYDVKMKEKGDIPEGYSVSREKKERFSLILESASTNQTSMYLCASSSGLLHSSGANVLTFGAGSRLTVL.

V and J are TRBV24-1 and TRBJ2-1; 8 bases agree with TRBD2. The CDR3 covers 15 residues. Germline CDR1 and CDR2: KGHDR and SFDVKD. V was pared by 3 bases and J by 7 bases, with 7 bases of the junction left unmatched. This CDR3 is CATSDRGGDVNEQFF. In DNA, the CDR3 is TGTGCCACCAGTGATCGGGGGGGTGACGTTAATGAGCAGTTCTTC.

The gene calls are TRBV18 and TRBJ1-2; D gene unclear. The V end lost 3 bases, the J end lost 8 bases, and 10 bases lay between the germline ends. Germline V gene data show CDR1 as KGHSH and CDR2 as LQKENI. The CDR3 consists of 12 residues. The CDR3 protein is CASSPGAEGYTF. The CDR3 DNA sequence: TGTGCCAGCTCACCGGGAGCGGAGGGCTACACCTTC.

The chain employs TRBV7-2 and TRBJ2-1, with no clear D. Germline V lookup: CDR1 SGHTA, CDR2 FQGNSA. The CDR3 contains 14 residues. V was trimmed by 4 bases and J by 3 bases, leaving 10 bases between them. The CDR3 DNA reads TGTGCCAGCAGCTCACAATTCCTCTACAATGAGCAGTTCTTC. It translates to CASSSQFLYNEQFF.

This chain uses TRBV9 with TRBJ2-7, with a possible D match to TRBD1 (6 bases). Germline values: CDR1 SGDLS, CDR2 YYNGEE. The CDR3 totals 16 residues. With 3 bases removed from V and 4 bases from J, the gap between germline ends came to 20 bases. The CDR3 DNA follows: TGTGCCAGCAGCGAGGGTTCGGACAGAATCCTTTACGAGCAGTACTTC. This encodes CASSEGSDRILYEQYF. Full variable domain (remainder filled in from reference TRBV9 and TRBJ2-7): DSGVTQTPKHLITATGQRVTLRCSPRSGDLSVYWYQQSLDQGLQFLIQYYNGEERAKGNILERFSAQQFPDLHSELNLSSLELGDSALYFCASSEGSDRILYEQYFGPGTRLTVT.

The rearrangement links TRBV28 to TRBJ2-4; TRBD2 aligns across 7 bases. Germline CDR1 reads MDHEN; CDR2 reads SYDVKM. This CDR3 comprises 14 residues. The junction had 9 bases not matched to a gene; V was cut back by 4 bases and J by 9 bases. CDR3 sequence (DNA): TGTGCCAGCAGTTATCGGGGAGGGTGGGGCATTCAGTACTTC. Encoded protein: CASSYRGGWGIQYF.

The rearrangement links TRBV5-1 to TRBJ2-2; D perhaps matches TRBD1 (5 bases). Deletions cut 0 bases from V and 3 bases from J, with 12 bases between. Germline CDR1 is SGHRS and CDR2 is YFSETQ. This CDR3 is 16 amino acids long. The CDR3 region has the DNA TGCGCCAGCAGCTTGGCGGCAGGGTACGACACCGGGGAGCTGTTTTTT. Translation gives CASSLAAGYDTGELFF.

J is TRBJ1-1 and V is TRBV12-3 or TRBV12-4; no reliable D call. The CDR3 has 12 amino acids. The germline V and J ends were trimmed by 2 bases and 8 bases, with 9 bases remaining between them. Here the CDR3 DNA reads TGTGCCAGCAGTTTATTCCCGGGGGAAGCTTTCTTT. Its protein is CASSLFPGEAFF.

The rearrangement joins TRBV19 to TRBJ1-2; D gene uncertain. V lost 7 bases and J 3 bases, leaving 15 bases between the germline ends. This CDR3 has 14 amino acids. The V gene's germline CDR1 is LNHDA and CDR2 SQIVND (reference sequence). The chain's CDR3 is CASNIVGSDYGYTF. The CDR3 region has the DNA TGTGCCAGTAATATTGTCGGGTCGGACTATGGCTACACCTTC.

The rearrangement uses TRBV7-9 and TRBJ2-5; 10 nucleotides match TRBD2. The V segment lost 3 bases and the J segment 4 bases; nucleotides outside the gene matches: 2. Germline V gene lookup returns CDR1 SEHNR and CDR2 FQNEAQ (reference sequence). The CDR3 runs to 14 residues. The CDR3 spells CASSFSSGGETQYF. The CDR3 DNA follows: TGTGCCAGCAGCTTCTCTAGCGGGGGAGAGACCCAGTACTTC.

The chain is built from TRBV19 and TRBJ2-7, with D tentatively TRBD1 (6 bases). The germline V gene encodes CDR1 LNHDA and CDR2 SQIVND (reference sequence). CDR3 length equals 15 residues. V was pared by 3 bases and J by 1 base, with 13 bases between. The CDR3 sequence is CASSIGQGFSYEQYF. The CDR3 DNA reads TGTGCCAGTAGTATCGGCCAGGGGTTTTCCTACGAGCAGTACTTC.

The chain links TRBV13 to TRBJ1-1, with D hard to call. This CDR3 spans 14 amino acids. Looked up from germline, CDR1 is PRHDT and CDR2 is FYEKMQ (reference sequence). V lost 0 bases and J 0 bases, leaving 5 bases between the germline ends. CDR3 residues: CASSLGQLNTEAFF. Here the CDR3 DNA reads TGTGCCAGCAGCTTAGGACAGCTGAACACTGAAGCTTTCTTT.

The count of this clone is one. The chain recombines TRBV7-2 with TRBJ1-1, with 8 bases identical to TRBD1. V was pared by 3 bases and J by 5 bases, with 2 bases of the junction left unmatched. The CDR3 length is 13 residues. Germline V lookup: CDR1 SGHTA, CDR2 FQGNSA. The CDR3 coding sequence is TGTGCCAGCAGCTTGGACAGGGAAACTGAAGCTTTCTTT. Translating it yields CASSLDRETEAFF.

V gene TRBV11-2 combines with J gene TRBJ2-7, with TRBD2 matching 11 bases. This CDR3 is 17 amino acids long. The germline V gene encodes CDR1 SGHAT and CDR2 FQNNGV. V dropped 2 bases and J dropped 6; count of bases not matched to a gene: 12. The chain's CDR3 is CASSLRVSGGALPEQYF. CDR3 bases: TGTGCCAGCAGCTTAAGAGTTAGCGGGGGGGCCTTACCCGAGCAGTACTTC.

This clone was recorded a few times. The rearrangement joins TRBV9 to TRBJ2-5; 7 nucleotides line up with TRBD2. After removal of 3 bases from V and 2 bases from J, the junction contained 4 bases not matched to a gene. The CDR3 runs to 14 residues. CDR1 SGDLS and CDR2 YYNGEE come from the germline V gene. In DNA form, the CDR3 reads TGTGCCAGCAGCGGCCCGGGGGGACAAGAGACCCAGTACTTC. Amino acid sequence: CASSGPGGQETQYF.

The chain uses TRBV6-2 or TRBV6-3 and TRBJ2-2; TRBD1 matches at 10 bases. J gave up 0 bases and V 0 bases, and 4 bases lay outside the gene matches. Germline V CDR1 and CDR2: MNHEY, SVGEGT. The CDR3 sequence is 18 residues long. The CDR3 nucleotides read TGTGCCAGCAGTTACTCCCGACAGGGGGCAGCGAACACCGGGGAGCTGTTTTTT. Its protein is CASSYSRQGAANTGELFF.

The CDR3 is CASSEMRIDQETQYF. In nucleotides, the CDR3 is TGTGCCAGCAGTGAAATGAGAATTGACCAAGAGACCCAGTACTTC. The V call is TRBV6-1, the J call TRBJ2-5; the D is unclear. CDR1 and CDR2 (germline): MNHNS, SASEGT. The CDR3 covers 15 residues. V lost 2 bases and J lost 0, with 10 bases in between.